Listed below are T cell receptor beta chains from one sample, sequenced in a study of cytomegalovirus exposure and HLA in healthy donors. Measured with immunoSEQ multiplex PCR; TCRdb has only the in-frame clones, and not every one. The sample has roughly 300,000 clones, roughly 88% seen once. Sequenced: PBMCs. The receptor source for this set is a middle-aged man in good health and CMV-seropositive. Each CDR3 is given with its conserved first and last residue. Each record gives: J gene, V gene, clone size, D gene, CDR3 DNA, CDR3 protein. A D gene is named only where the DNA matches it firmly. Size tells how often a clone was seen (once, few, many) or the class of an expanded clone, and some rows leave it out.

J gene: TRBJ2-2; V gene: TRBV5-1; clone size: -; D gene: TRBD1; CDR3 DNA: TGCGCCAGCAGCTGGACAGGGGGTGCCGGGGAGCTGTTTTTT; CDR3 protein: CASSWTGGAGELFF
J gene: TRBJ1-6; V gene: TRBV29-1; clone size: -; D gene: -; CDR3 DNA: TGCAGCGTCCGGGACACTCAAAATTCACCCCTCCACTTT; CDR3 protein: CSVRDTQNSPLHF
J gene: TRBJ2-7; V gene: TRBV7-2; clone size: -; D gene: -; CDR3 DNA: TGTGCCAGCAGCTTAGATGGGCGTTCCTACGAGCAGTACTTC; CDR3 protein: CASSLDGRSYEQYF
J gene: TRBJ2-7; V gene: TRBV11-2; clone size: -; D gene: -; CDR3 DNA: TGTGCCAGCAGCGTGGGGGCAGGGGACACCGAGCAGTACTTC; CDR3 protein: CASSVGAGDTEQYF
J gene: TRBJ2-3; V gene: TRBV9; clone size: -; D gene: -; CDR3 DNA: TGTGCCAGCAGCGTAGACCACGAGCATAGCACAGATACGCAGTATTTT; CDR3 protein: CASSVDHEHSTDTQYF
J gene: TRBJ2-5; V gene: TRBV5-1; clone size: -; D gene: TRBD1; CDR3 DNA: TGCGCCAGCAGCGATGGACAGGGTAGACAAGAGACCCAGTACTTC; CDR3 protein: CASSDGQGRQETQYF
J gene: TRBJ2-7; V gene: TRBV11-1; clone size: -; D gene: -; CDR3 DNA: TGTGCCAGCAGCCCCCGGCCTAGCTCCTACGAGCAGTACTTC; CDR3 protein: CASSPRPSSYEQYF
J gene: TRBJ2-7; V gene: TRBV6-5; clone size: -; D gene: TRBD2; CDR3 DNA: TGTGCCAGCAGTTTTGGGACTAGCGGGAGGCTGTACTTC; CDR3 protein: CASSFGTSGRLYF
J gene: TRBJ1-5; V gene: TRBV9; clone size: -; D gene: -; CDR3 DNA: TGTGCCAGCAGCGTAGCTGCGTCCCTAAATCAGCCCCAGCATTTT; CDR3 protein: CASSVAASLNQPQHF
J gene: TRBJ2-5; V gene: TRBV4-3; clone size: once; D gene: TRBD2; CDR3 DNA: TGCGCCAGCAGCCAAGAACGGAGCGGGAGAAACCAAGAGACCCAGTACTTC; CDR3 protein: CASSQERSGRNQETQYF
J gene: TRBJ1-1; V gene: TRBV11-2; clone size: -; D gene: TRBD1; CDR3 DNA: TGTGCCAGCAGCGCCAGACAGGGGGCTAATGGGGTAGCTTTCTTT; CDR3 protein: CASSARQGANGVAFF
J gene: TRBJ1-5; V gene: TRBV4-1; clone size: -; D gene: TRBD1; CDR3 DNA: TGCGCCAGCAGCCTAGTCATGGGACAGGGCAATCAGCCCCAGCATTTT; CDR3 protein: CASSLVMGQGNQPQHF
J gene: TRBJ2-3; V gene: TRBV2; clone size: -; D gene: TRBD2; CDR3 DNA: TGTGCCAGCAGGCTAGCGGGGGGTCCAGATACGCAGTATTTT; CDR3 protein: CASRLAGGPDTQYF
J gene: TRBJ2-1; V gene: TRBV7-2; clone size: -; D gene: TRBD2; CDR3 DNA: TGTGCCAGCAGCCCGACTAGCGGGAGATCTGATGAGCAGTTCTTC; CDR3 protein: CASSPTSGRSDEQFF
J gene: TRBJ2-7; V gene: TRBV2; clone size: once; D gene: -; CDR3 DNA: TGTGCCAGCAGTGAAAAGAGATACGAGCAGTACTTC; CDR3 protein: CASSEKRYEQYF
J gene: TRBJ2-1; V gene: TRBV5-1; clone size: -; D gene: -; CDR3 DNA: TGCGCCAGCAGTCCCCTAGCAAGCTACAATGAGCAGTTCTTC; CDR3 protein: CASSPLASYNEQFF
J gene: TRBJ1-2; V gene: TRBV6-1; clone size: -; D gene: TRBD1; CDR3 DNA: TGTGCCAGCAATGGGACTGACAGGGGGATCTATGGCTACACCTTC; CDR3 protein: CASNGTDRGIYGYTF
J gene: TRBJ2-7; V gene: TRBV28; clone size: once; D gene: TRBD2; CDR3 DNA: TGTGCCAGCAGCCCCCCGAGGGGCGGGAGAGGATACGAGCAGTACTTC; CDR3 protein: CASSPPRGGRGYEQYF
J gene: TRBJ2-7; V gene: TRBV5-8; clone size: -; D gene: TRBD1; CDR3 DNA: TGTGCCAGCCTACAGGGGTCCCACGAGCAGTACTTC; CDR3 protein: CASLQGSHEQYF
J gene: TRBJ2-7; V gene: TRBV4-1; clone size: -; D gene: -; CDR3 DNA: TGCGCCAGCAGCCAAGAGTCACAGGCCTACGAGCAGTACTTC; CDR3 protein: CASSQESQAYEQYF
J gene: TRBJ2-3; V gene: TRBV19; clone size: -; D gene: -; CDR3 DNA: TGTGCCAGTAGTATAGACACCGGCGGGACAGCTAGCACAGATACGCAGTATTTT; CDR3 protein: CASSIDTGGTASTDTQYF
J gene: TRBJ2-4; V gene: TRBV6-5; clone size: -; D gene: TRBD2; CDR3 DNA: TGTGCCAGCAGTTTCACGGGGGGGGCGACCAAAAACATTCAGTACTTC; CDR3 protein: CASSFTGGATKNIQYF
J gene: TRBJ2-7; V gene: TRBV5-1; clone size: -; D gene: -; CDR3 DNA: TGCGCCAGCAGCTTGGAGGGACACGGATACGGGCAGTACTTC; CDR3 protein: CASSLEGHGYGQYF
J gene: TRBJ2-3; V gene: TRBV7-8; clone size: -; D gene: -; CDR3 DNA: TGTGCCAGCAGCTTATTCCCAGGGGAGACAGATACGCAGTATTTT; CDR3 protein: CASSLFPGETDTQYF
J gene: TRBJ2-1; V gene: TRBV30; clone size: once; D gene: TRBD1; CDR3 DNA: TGTGCCTGGATAAACAGGGGGAATGAGCAGTTCTTC; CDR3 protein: CAWINRGNEQFF
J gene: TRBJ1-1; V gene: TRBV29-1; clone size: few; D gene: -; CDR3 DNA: TGCAGCGCTCGGTCGAGCGTTATGAACACTGAAGCTTTCTTT; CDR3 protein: CSARSSVMNTEAFF
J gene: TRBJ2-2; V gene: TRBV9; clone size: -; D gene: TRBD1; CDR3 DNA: TGTGCCAGCAGCACCCTGACAGGGGGCACCGGGGAGCTGTTTTTT; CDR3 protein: CASSTLTGGTGELFF
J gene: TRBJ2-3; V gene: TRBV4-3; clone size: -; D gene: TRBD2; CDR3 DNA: TGCGCCAGCAGCCAAGATTATCACTCCAGCGGGAGGGGTTCAGATACGCAGTATTTT; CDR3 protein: CASSQDYHSSGRGSDTQYF
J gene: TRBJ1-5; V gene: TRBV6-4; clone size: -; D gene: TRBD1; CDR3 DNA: TGTGCCAGCGGGGGACAGGGGGTGAACCTCTATAGCAATCAGCCCCAGCATTTT; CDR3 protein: CASGGQGVNLYSNQPQHF
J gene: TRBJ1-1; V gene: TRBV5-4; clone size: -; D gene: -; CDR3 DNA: TGTGCCAGCAGCTTTCGAGTGAACACTGAAGCTTTCTTT; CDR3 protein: CASSFRVNTEAFF
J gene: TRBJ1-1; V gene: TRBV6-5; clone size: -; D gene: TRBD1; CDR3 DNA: TGTGCCAGCAGTGCCCGGGACAGGGTGACTGAAGCTTTCTTT; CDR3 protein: CASSARDRVTEAFF
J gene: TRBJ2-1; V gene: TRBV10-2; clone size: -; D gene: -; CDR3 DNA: TGCGCCAGCAGTGAGTTCAGGACATGGAATAATGAGCAGTTCTTC; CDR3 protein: CASSEFRTWNNEQFF
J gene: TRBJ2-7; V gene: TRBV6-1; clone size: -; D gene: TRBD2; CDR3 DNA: TGTGCCAGCAGTGACCAGGGGACTAGCGGAACCTACGAGCAGTACTTC; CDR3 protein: CASSDQGTSGTYEQYF
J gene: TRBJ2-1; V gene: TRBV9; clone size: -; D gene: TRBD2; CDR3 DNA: TGTGCCAGTACCGGGACTAGCGCCTACAATGAGCAGTTCTTC; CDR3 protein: CASTGTSAYNEQFF
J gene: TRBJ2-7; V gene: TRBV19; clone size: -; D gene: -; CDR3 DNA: TGTGCCAGTAGCCAACAGGGCTACGAGCAGTACTTC; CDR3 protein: CASSQQGYEQYF
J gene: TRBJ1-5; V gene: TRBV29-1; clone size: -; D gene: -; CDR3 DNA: TGCAGCGCCAGTGGGGGGGACAGCAATCAGCCCCAGCATTTT; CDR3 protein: CSASGGDSNQPQHF
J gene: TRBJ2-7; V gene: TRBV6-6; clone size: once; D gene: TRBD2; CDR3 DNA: TGTGCCAGCAGCCCCAGCGGGAACTCCTACGAGCAGTACTTC; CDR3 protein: CASSPSGNSYEQYF
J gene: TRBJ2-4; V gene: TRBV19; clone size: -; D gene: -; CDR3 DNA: TGTGCCAGTAGGCCAACTGTGATGACTGCCAAAAACATTCAGTACTTC; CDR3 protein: CASRPTVMTAKNIQYF
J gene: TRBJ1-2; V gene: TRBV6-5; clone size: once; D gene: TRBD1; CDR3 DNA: TGTGCCAGCAGTCTCAGGACAGGGGGTTTCTATGGCTACACCTTC; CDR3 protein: CASSLRTGGFYGYTF
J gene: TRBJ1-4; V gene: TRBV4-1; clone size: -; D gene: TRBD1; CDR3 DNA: TGCGCCAGCAGACAGGGGCCTGAAAAACTGTTTTTT; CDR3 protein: CASRQGPEKLFF
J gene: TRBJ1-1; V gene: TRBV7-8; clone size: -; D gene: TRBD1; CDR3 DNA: TGTGCCAGCAGCGGACAGGCTTACACTGAAGCTTTCTTT; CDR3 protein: CASSGQAYTEAFF
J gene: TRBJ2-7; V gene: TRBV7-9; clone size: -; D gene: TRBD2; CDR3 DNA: TGTGCCAGCAGCTTGCTCTCGGGACTAGGCTACGATGGGCAGTACTTC; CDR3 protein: CASSLLSGLGYDGQYF
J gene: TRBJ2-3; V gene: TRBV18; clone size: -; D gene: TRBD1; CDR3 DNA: TGTGCCAGCTCACCGACAGGGGCGGATACGCAGTATTTT; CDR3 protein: CASSPTGADTQYF
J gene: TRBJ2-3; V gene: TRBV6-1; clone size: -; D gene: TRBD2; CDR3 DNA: TGTGCCAGCAGTGTGAGGCTGACTAGCGGGAGGGCCTCGACAGATACGCAGTATTTT; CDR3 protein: CASSVRLTSGRASTDTQYF
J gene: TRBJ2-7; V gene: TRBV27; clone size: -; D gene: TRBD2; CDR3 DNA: TGTGCCAGCAGTCCGGACCGAGGGAGGGCCCACGAGCAGTACTTC; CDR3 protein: CASSPDRGRAHEQYF
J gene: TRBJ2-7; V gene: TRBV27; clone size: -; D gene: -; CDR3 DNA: TGTGCCAGCAGCTTGCGGCAGACCCACGAGCAGTACTTC; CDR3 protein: CASSLRQTHEQYF